One sample yielded the 32 T cell receptor beta chains listed below, sequenced in a study of cytomegalovirus exposure and HLA in healthy donors. Use of 60 Vbeta and 13 Jbeta primers characterized the PCR. Here immunoSEQ multiplex PCR was the method, and the copy in TCRdb shows in-frame clones only, minus some. The sample lists 110,000 to 150,000 clones; about 80% were seen once. The specimen was PBMCs. The source of these receptors is a woman aged 55-69 years in good health and CMV-seropositive.

The chain couples TRBV4-2 to TRBJ2-7, with 11 bases aligning to TRBD2. Trimming cost V 0 bases and J 2 bases; bases outside gene matches: 3. The germline V gene has CDR1 LGHNA and CDR2 YNFKEQ. CDR3 length: 16 residues. The CDR3 sequence: CASSQETSGEAYEQYF. The CDR3 coding sequence is TGTGCCAGCAGCCAAGAGACTAGCGGGGAGGCCTACGAGCAGTACTTC.

This chain uses TRBV6-4 with TRBJ2-7; 11 nucleotides line up with TRBD2. Germline CDR1 MRHNA, CDR2 SNTAGT. Trimming took 7 bases from V and 0 from J; bases not matched to a gene: 5. This CDR3 has 15 amino acids. CDR3 in DNA: TGTGCCAGCACCCGACTAGCGGGGAGCTCCTACGAGCAGTACTTC. This codes for CASTRLAGSSYEQYF.

The CDR3 coding sequence is TGTGCCTGGAGTGGGGGGGGGACAGGGATGGGCACTGAAGCTTTCTTT. Its translation: CAWSGGGTGMGTEAFF. The chain couples TRBV30 to TRBJ1-1; 9 nucleotides agree with TRBD1. V was pared by 1 base and J by 4 bases, with 10 bases of the junction left unmatched. The CDR3 sequence is 16 residues long. Germline loops: CDR1 GTSNPN, CDR2 SVGIG (reference sequence).

The CDR3 protein is CASSLDGRAAEQYF. The CDR3 DNA reads TGCGCCAGCAGCTTGGACGGGAGGGCCGCCGAGCAGTACTTC. This chain joins TRBV5-1 and TRBJ2-7, with TRBD2 matching over 8 bases. Per the germline V gene, CDR1 is SGHRS and CDR2 is YFSETQ. The CDR3 runs to 14 residues. The trim removed 0 bases at V and 6 bases at J, leaving 5 bases unmatched.

The rearrangement uses TRBV5-1 and TRBJ2-1, with 13 bases lining up with TRBD2. Germline CDR1 and CDR2: SGHRS and YFSETQ. The J segment lost 5 bases and the V segment lost 5 bases, leaving 10 bases of the junction unmatched. The CDR3 spans 17 residues. In DNA form, the CDR3 reads TGCGCCAGCAGGATTCTTCTAGGGACTAGCGGGAACAATGAGCAGTTCTTC. It is translated as CASRILLGTSGNNEQFF.

The chain recombines TRBV18 with TRBJ2-4; D uncertain. The CDR3 has 12 residues. Germline V gives CDR1 KGHSH, CDR2 LQKENI. V lost 0 bases and J lost 8, with 5 bases in between. The CDR3 DNA reads as TGTGCCAGCTCACCACCGTCGGACATTCAGTACTTC. Translated: CASSPPSDIQYF.

V usage is TRBV28 and J usage is TRBJ2-5; 7 nucleotides align to TRBD1. Germline assignment: CDR1 MDHEN and CDR2 SYDVKM. The trim removed 6 bases at V and 2 bases at J, leaving 9 bases unmatched. This CDR3 has 15 residues. DNA for the CDR3: TGTGCCAGCAGCTCCCGGGACAGTCTTCAAGAGACCCAGTACTTC. Translation: CASSSRDSLQETQYF.

This clone was observed a few times. The chain couples TRBV6-5 to TRBJ2-3; 7 bases align to TRBD1. Germline loops: CDR1 MNHEY, CDR2 SVGAGI. The CDR3 runs to 15 residues. The ends lost 6 bases at V and 0 bases at J; junction bases unmatched: 6. CDR3 sequence reads: CASSPPGQSTDTQYF. For the CDR3, the DNA is TGTGCCAGCAGCCCCCCGGGACAGAGCACAGATACGCAGTATTTT.

This clone has more than one count but fewer than ten. This chain joins TRBV18 and TRBJ2-2, with 7 nucleotides matching TRBD1. The CDR3 runs 15 residues. In germline, CDR1 is KGHSH, CDR2 LQKENI. V gave up 4 bases and J gave up 3 bases; unmatched junction bases: 5. The CDR3 nucleotides read TGTGCCAGCTCACAGGACCAGGGGGACACCGGGGAGCTGTTTTTT. Translated: CASSQDQGDTGELFF. Full variable domain (rest looked up from reference TRBV18 and TRBJ2-2): NAGVMQNPRHLVRRRGQEARLRCSPMKGHSHVYWYRQLPEEGLKFMVYLQKENIIDESGMPKERFSAEFPKEGPSILRIQQVVRGDSAAYFCASSQDQGDTGELFFGEGSRLTVL.

The CDR3 here is CASSLIGSGSERYTF. The CDR3 bases are TGCGCCAGCAGCTTGATCGGGAGCGGTTCTGAACGCTACACCTTC. V usage is TRBV5-1 and J usage is TRBJ1-2; no definite D call. V was shortened by 1 base and J by 9 bases, with 19 bases between the two germline ends. The germline gives CDR1 SGHRS, CDR2 YFSETQ. The CDR3 runs to 15 residues.

This clone was counted only a few times. V gene TRBV5-1 combines with J gene TRBJ1-4; D gene uncertain. CDR1 and CDR2 from the germline V gene are SGHRS and YFSETQ. With 3 bases removed from V and 0 bases from J, the gap between germline ends came to 6 bases. The CDR3 sequence is 14 residues long. CDR3 region: CASSSSTTNEKLFF. The CDR3, as DNA: TGCGCCAGCAGCTCCAGTACAACTAATGAAAAACTGTTTTTT.

CDR3 nucleotides: TGTGCCTGGAGGCGAACCCAAGCGGGAGCCTACGAGCAGTACTTC. Residues: CAWRRTQAGAYEQYF. V gene TRBV30 combines with J gene TRBJ2-7, with 8 bases matching TRBD2. In germline, CDR1 is GTSNPN, CDR2 SVGIG (reference sequence). This CDR3 has 15 amino acids. The trim removed 3 bases at V and 2 bases at J, leaving 9 bases unmatched. The complete variable domain, with remaining parts taken from reference TRBV30 and TRBJ2-7, reads SQTIHQWPATLVQPVGSPLSLECTVEGTSNPNLYWYRQAAGRGLQLLFYSVGIGQISSEVPQNLSASRPQDRQFILSSKKLLLSDSGFYLCAWRRTQAGAYEQYFGPGTRLTVT.

The table lists this clone with a count of one. The chain employs TRBV10-3 and TRBJ1-2, with D uncertain. The germline V and J ends were trimmed by 3 bases and 6 bases, with 14 bases remaining between them. The CDR3 is 14 residues long. Germline lookup yields CDR1 ENHRY and CDR2 SYGVKD. CDR3 amino acids: CAISDLVTQDGYTF. CDR3 coding DNA: TGTGCCATCAGTGACCTGGTCACCCAGGATGGCTACACCTTC.

V usage is TRBV7-2 and J usage is TRBJ2-6, with 9 nucleotides matching TRBD1. CDR3 size: 19 residues. The V segment lost 0 bases and the J segment 4 bases; nucleotides outside the gene matches: 10. The germline V gene encodes CDR1 SGHTA and CDR2 FQGNSA. As DNA, the CDR3 is TGTGCCAGCAGCTTAGCGGGGAACAGGGGGCTTACCGGGGCCAACGTCCTGACTTTC. Translating it yields CASSLAGNRGLTGANVLTF.

This clone was counted a few times. The chain couples TRBV7-9 to TRBJ1-1; D ambiguous. Per the germline V gene, CDR1 is SEHNR and CDR2 is FQNEAQ (reference sequence). V dropped 3 bases and J dropped 5 bases, with 13 bases sitting between them. There are 14 residues in the CDR3. The chain's CDR3 is CASSLVRRGTEAFF. The DNA of the CDR3 is TGTGCCAGCAGCTTGGTAAGACGCGGGACTGAAGCTTTCTTT.

The chain uses TRBV29-1 and TRBJ2-1, with 7 bases lining up with TRBD1. The germline CDR1 and CDR2 sequences are SQVTM and ANQGSEA. There are 15 residues in the CDR3. The J segment lost 6 bases and the V segment lost 3 bases, leaving 11 bases of the junction unmatched. CDR3 sequence (DNA): TGCAGCGTTGATCGGGCGACAGGGTGGGGCAATGAGCAGTTCTTC. Its protein product is CSVDRATGWGNEQFF.

V gene TRBV10-3 combines with J gene TRBJ2-2; a weak D match, TRBD1 (6 bases). V shed 6 bases and J shed 6 bases, with 20 bases lying between them. Germline V gives CDR1 ENHRY, CDR2 SYGVKD. This CDR3 comprises 16 residues. The CDR3 DNA sequence: TGTGCCATCAGAAGGGCTGGGACACCCTCGGCCGGGGAGCTGTTTTTT. Translated, it gives CAIRRAGTPSAGELFF.

This rearrangement joins TRBV6-1 to TRBJ2-2; D perhaps matches TRBD2 (6 bases). Germline V gene data show CDR1 as MNHNS and CDR2 as SASEGT. The V end was cut by 6 bases, the J end by 5 bases, with 16 bases between. The CDR3 length is 15 residues. The CDR3 spells CASRWTGTSTGELFF. Here the CDR3 DNA reads TGTGCCAGCAGGTGGACCGGGACTTCAACCGGGGAGCTGTTTTTT.

The chain recombines TRBV19 with TRBJ2-7, with 7 bases aligning to TRBD2. J lost 3 bases, V lost 5 bases, and 7 bases had no gene match. The CDR3 consists of 14 residues. The germline V gene encodes CDR1 LNHDA and CDR2 SQIVND (reference sequence). DNA of the CDR3: TGTGCCAGTAGTCGGTCTAGCGGAATCTACGAGCAGTACTTC. It translates to CASSRSSGIYEQYF.

This sequence joins TRBV15 and TRBJ2-1; 12 positions match TRBD2. CDR3 length: 17 amino acids. J lost 8 bases, V lost 3 bases, and 11 bases had no gene match. CDR1 and CDR2 (germline): LNHNV, YYDKDF (reference sequence). The CDR3 loop is CATSSDLAGGFHDEQFF. The DNA for the CDR3 is TGTGCCACCAGCAGTGACCTAGCGGGAGGGTTTCACGATGAGCAGTTCTTC.

The table lists this clone with a count of one. This chain connects TRBV19 to TRBJ1-2, with 7 bases identical to TRBD1. The CDR3 loop spans 14 amino acids. CDR1 and CDR2 from the germline V gene are LNHDA and SQIVND (reference sequence). Unmatched junction bases numbered 7, after V lost 5 bases and J lost 4 bases. CDR3 nucleotides: TGTGCCAGTAGTGCACGGACAGGTTCCTATGGCTACACCTTC. Residues: CASSARTGSYGYTF.

The V call is TRBV27, the J call TRBJ2-3; TRBD2 agrees at 11 bases. CDR1 and CDR2 (germline): MNHEY, SMNVEV (reference sequence). The CDR3 length is 15 residues. Losses at the gene ends were 6 bases for V and 5 bases for J; bases not matched to a gene: 7. The CDR3 spells CASRALAGEGDTQYF. DNA for the CDR3: TGTGCCAGCAGGGCACTAGCGGGAGAGGGAGATACGCAGTATTTT.

The genes are TRBV4-3 and TRBJ1-1; 8 nucleotides agree with TRBD1. Germline CDR1 is LGHNA and CDR2 is YSLEER. V trimming: 0 bases; J trimming: 4 bases; junction bases outside the gene matches: 7. CDR3 length: 16 amino acids. The CDR3 loop is CASSQERTGTFTEAFF. CDR3 sequence (DNA): TGCGCCAGCAGCCAAGAACGGACAGGGACGTTCACTGAAGCTTTCTTT.

This chain connects TRBV12-5 to TRBJ2-3, with 9 bases matching TRBD2. V lost 6 bases, J lost 3 bases, and 22 bases stayed unmatched. The CDR3 is 20 residues long. Germline V gene data show CDR1 as LGHNT and CDR2 as FRNRAP. Here the CDR3 DNA reads TGTGCTAGTGGCAGAGGTAAACCCCCCGGGACTAGCTGGGGTACAGATACGCAGTATTTT. Its translation: CASGRGKPPGTSWGTDTQYF. Using reference TRBV12-5 and TRBJ2-3 for the parts outside the CDR3, the full variable domain is DARVTQTPRHKVTEMGQEVTMRCQPILGHNTVFWYRQTMMQGLELLAYFRNRAPLDDSGMPKDRFSAEMPDATLATLKIQPSEPRDSAVYFCASGRGKPPGTSWGTDTQYFGPGTRLTVL.

V usage is TRBV2 and J usage is TRBJ2-1; D not resolved. The CDR3 covers 16 residues. Germline CDR1 SNHLY, CDR2 FYNNEI. The V and J ends lost 1 base and 8 bases respectively, with 18 bases between them. The CDR3 sequence is CASSEVGGTRFDEQFF. Here the CDR3 DNA reads TGTGCCAGCAGTGAAGTTGGCGGAACTCGCTTCGATGAGCAGTTCTTC.

V gene TRBV7-9 combines with J gene TRBJ1-1; D unresolved. Trimming took 4 bases from V and 0 from J, leaving 12 bases between them. Germline V gene lookup returns CDR1 SEHNR and CDR2 FQNEAQ (reference sequence). The CDR3 contains 15 residues. The CDR3 sequence is CASSSGKQMNTEAFF. The CDR3 bases are TGTGCCAGCAGCTCGGGGAAACAGATGAACACTGAAGCTTTCTTT.

The genes are TRBV28 and TRBJ2-1; D is possibly TRBD2 (5 bases). The length of the CDR3 is 12 residues. V was shortened by 7 bases and J by 8 bases, with 12 bases between the two germline ends. CDR1 MDHEN and CDR2 SYDVKM come from the germline V gene. CDR3 in DNA: TGTGCCAGCAAGACTACAATCGATGAGCAGTTCTTC. This codes for CASKTTIDEQFF.

The genes are TRBV7-9 and TRBJ2-7, with TRBD1 as a possible D gene (6 bases). Germline CDR1 is SEHNR and CDR2 is FQNEAQ (reference sequence). Deletions cut 2 bases from V and 11 bases from J, with 10 bases between. CDR3 size: 11 residues. The CDR3 sequence: CASSLNRAKYF. CDR3 DNA sequence: TGTGCCAGCAGCTTAAACAGGGCCAAGTACTTC.

This clone was detected only once. V gene TRBV28 combines with J gene TRBJ1-4, with a tentative D call TRBD1 (5 bases). CDR3 length: 14 amino acids. Trimming took off 6 bases at V and 2 bases at J, with 10 bases between the two ends. Germline V gene lookup returns CDR1 MDHEN and CDR2 SYDVKM. The CDR3 DNA is TGTGCCAGCAGCCCAGGGCGCACTAATGAAAAACTGTTTTTT. It yields the protein CASSPGRTNEKLFF.

The J gene is TRBJ2-7, the V gene TRBV7-2; TRBD2 agrees at 7 bases. CDR1 and CDR2 from the germline V gene are SGHTA and FQGNSA. After removal of 5 bases from V and 5 bases from J, the junction contained 12 bases not matched to a gene. The CDR3 length is 15 residues. For the CDR3, the DNA is TGTGCCAGCAGCCACCTAGCGGACGGCCTTAACGAGCAGTACTTC. Its protein product is CASSHLADGLNEQYF.

The chain employs TRBV29-1 and TRBJ2-3, with 7 bases lining up with TRBD1. V lost 5 bases and J lost 1; bases outside the gene matches: 6. From germline, CDR1 is SQVTM and CDR2 ANQGSEA. The CDR3 is 14 amino acids. The CDR3 DNA follows: TGCAGCGTTCCCCCTGGACAGGGCACAGATACGCAGTATTTT. Protein: CSVPPGQGTDTQYF.

This clone was observed a few times. The sample has other DNA sequences that encode this CDR3 too. The chain carries TRBV5-6 and TRBJ2-7, with 9 bases fitting TRBD2. Germline-derived CDR1 and CDR2 are SGHDT and YYEEEE. The CDR3 loop spans 13 amino acids. Unmatched junction bases numbered 2, after V lost 0 bases and J lost 7 bases. Here the CDR3 reads CASSLGSGREQYF. In DNA, the CDR3 is TGTGCCAGCAGCTTGGGGAGCGGGAGGGAGCAGTACTTC.